These 13 T cell receptor beta chains came from one sample sequenced in a study of blood T cell repertoires in COVID-19. Clones were read by immunoSEQ multiplex PCR, and TCRdb kept only the in-frame ones, dropping some. The table has about 480,000 clones, nearly 90% seen once; the top ten hold approximately 0.9%. The sequenced sample was peripheral blood. The source of these receptors is a man younger than 30 with COVID-19, enrolled during active disease.

The V and J genes are TRBV27 and TRBJ1-2; possibly TRBD1 for D (6 bases). The germline V gene has CDR1 MNHEY and CDR2 SMNVEV (reference sequence). This CDR3 contains 12 residues. V dropped 6 bases and J dropped 4 bases, with 9 bases sitting between them. The CDR3: CASSGQSYGYTF. The CDR3 DNA is TGTGCCAGCAGCGGACAGAGCTATGGCTACACCTTC.

The rearrangement links TRBV6-5 to TRBJ2-5; 10 bases agree with TRBD1. V dropped 6 bases and J dropped 5; count of bases not matched to a gene: 6. The CDR3 consists of 14 residues. The germline gives CDR1 MNHEY, CDR2 SVGAGI. The CDR3 DNA reads as TGTGCCAGCAGGCGACAGGGGGCTCGGGAGACCCAGTACTTC. It codes for CASRRQGARETQYF.

This sequence joins TRBV2 and TRBJ2-7, with D unresolved. CDR3 size: 14 residues. Germline CDR1 SNHLY, CDR2 FYNNEI. V gave up 8 bases and J gave up 0 bases, with 14 bases separating them. In nucleotides, the CDR3 is TGTGCCAGCTGTCTGGGCACGACCTCCTACGAGCAGTACTTC. Translating it yields CASCLGTTSYEQYF.

The rearrangement joins TRBV27 to TRBJ2-7; 7 bases are a match to TRBD2. The junction had 4 bases not matched to a gene; V was cut back by 8 bases and J by 0 bases. The CDR3 runs 13 residues. The germline V gene encodes CDR1 MNHEY and CDR2 SMNVEV (reference sequence). CDR3 in amino acids: CASGEGSSYEQYF. The CDR3, as DNA: TGTGCCAGCGGGGAGGGGAGCTCCTACGAGCAGTACTTC.

This clone came up once. The rearrangement joins TRBV6-5 to TRBJ2-2; possible D gene TRBD1, 5 bases. Trimming stripped 5 bases from V and 4 bases from J, with 11 bases between. Looked up from germline, CDR1 is MNHEY and CDR2 is SVGAGI. The CDR3 is 14 amino acids. Here the CDR3 reads CASSKNRSTGELFF. As DNA, the CDR3 is TGTGCCAGCAGTAAAAACAGGAGCACCGGGGAGCTGTTTTTT.

The V call is TRBV12-5, the J call TRBJ2-7; D might be TRBD1 (6 bases). The CDR3 length is 15 residues. Trimming took 6 bases from V and 3 from J, leaving 18 bases between them. CDR1 and CDR2 from the germline V gene are LGHNT and FRNRAP. In DNA, the CDR3 is TGTGCTAGTGGATTGAGGGGGTTCGTGGGCTACGAGCAGTACTTC. This gives the protein CASGLRGFVGYEQYF. Looking up the rest from reference TRBV12-5 and TRBJ2-7 gives the full variable domain: DARVTQTPRHKVTEMGQEVTMRCQPILGHNTVFWYRQTMMQGLELLAYFRNRAPLDDSGMPKDRFSAEMPDATLATLKIQPSEPRDSAVYFCASGLRGFVGYEQYFGPGTRLTVT.

This chain links TRBV4-1 with TRBJ1-4; 9 nucleotides align to TRBD1. The CDR3 covers 16 residues. Germline V gene data show CDR1 as MGHRA and CDR2 as YSYEKL. Unmatched junction bases numbered 5, after V lost 2 bases and J lost 4 bases. The DNA of the CDR3 is TGCGCCAGCAGCCAAACCGGGACAGGGAATAATGAAAAACTGTTTTTT. Protein: CASSQTGTGNNEKLFF.

The V gene is TRBV2, the J gene TRBJ2-7, with D maybe TRBD2 (7 bases). Deletions cut 6 bases from V and 3 bases from J, with 15 bases between. The CDR3 totals 14 residues. In germline, CDR1 is SNHLY, CDR2 FYNNEI. CDR3 nucleotides: TGTGCCAGCAGGGATGAGGGGGGGAGCTACGAGCAGTACTTC. This codes for CASRDEGGSYEQYF.

This clone was picked up a small number of times. The V and J genes are TRBV6-5 and TRBJ2-5, with 11 positions matching TRBD2. Germline trimming cut 6 bases from V and 4 bases from J; bases unmatched to any gene: 7. Looked up from germline, CDR1 is MNHEY and CDR2 is SVGAGI. This CDR3 is 15 amino acids long. CDR3 sequence reads: CASSDLAGGLETQYF. The CDR3 DNA sequence: TGTGCCAGCAGCGACCTAGCGGGGGGTTTAGAGACCCAGTACTTC.

The V and J genes are TRBV27 and TRBJ1-2, with D hard to call. Per germline, CDR1 MNHEY and CDR2 SMNVEV (reference sequence). Trimming stripped 4 bases from V and 2 bases from J, with 11 bases between. CDR3 length equals 14 residues. The CDR3 sequence is CASSSGLPNYGYTF. The DNA for the CDR3 is TGTGCCAGCAGTTCGGGATTGCCAAACTATGGCTACACCTTC.

The chain recombines TRBV15 with TRBJ2-1, with D maybe TRBD2 (5 bases). Trimming removed 1 base at V and 7 bases at J, with 11 bases between. CDR3 length: 14 residues. Germline V gene lookup returns CDR1 LNHNV and CDR2 YYDKDF (reference sequence). CDR3 nucleotides: TGTGCCACCAGCAGAGGTCCCCCGGGGAATGAGCAGTTCTTC. It codes for CATSRGPPGNEQFF. Using reference TRBV15 and TRBJ2-1 for the parts outside the CDR3, the full variable domain is DAMVIQNPRYQVTQFGKPVTLSCSQTLNHNVMYWYQQKSSQAPKLLFHYYDKDFNNEADTPDNFQSRRPNTSFCFLDIRSPGLGDTAMYLCATSRGPPGNEQFFGPGTRLTVL.

The gene calls are TRBV19 and TRBJ2-2; TRBD1 is a possible D gene (6 bases). CDR3 length: 18 residues. V was shortened by 7 bases and J by 0 bases, with 21 bases between the two germline ends. Germline V gene lookup returns CDR1 LNHDA and CDR2 SQIVND (reference sequence). This CDR3 is CASNQPSLGHPNTGELFF. CDR3 DNA sequence: TGTGCCAGTAATCAGCCTTCCCTGGGACACCCGAACACCGGGGAGCTGTTTTTT.

This clone was seen just once. The V call is TRBV7-9, the J call TRBJ2-5, with 13 bases lining up with TRBD2. V shed 5 bases and J 0 bases; nucleotides not matched to a gene: 6. The CDR3 is 17 amino acids. Per the germline V gene, CDR1 is SEHNR and CDR2 is FQNEAQ (reference sequence). CDR3 residues: CASSAGTSGKYQETQYF. The DNA for the CDR3 is TGTGCCAGCAGCGCCGGGACTAGCGGGAAGTACCAAGAGACCCAGTACTTC.